This T cell receptor (beta chain) originates from a study of blood T cell repertoires in COVID-19. Study information: Some COVID-19 samples were acute and others convalescent; all came from the United States, Italy and Spain. From T cells, B-cell-depleted T cells, or PBMCs came the material, which was cDNA or gDNA.

Germline CDR1 reads SGHTA; CDR2 reads FQGNSA. This CDR3 is 13 amino acids long. The V and J ends lost 4 bases and 7 bases respectively, with 8 bases between them. Per the authors' pipeline: By means of reference gene primer amplification, nucleated cell counts were estimated. Method: immunoSEQ multiplex PCR; TCRdb's copy keeps in-frame clones and lacks some. Clone size and V and J calls were adopted from that table, with D and trimming inferred from the DNA. Of 70,000 to 95,000 clones listed, approximately 89% are singletons. Followed over time, Seattle patients had been enrolled while infection was active. The sample holds a few counts of this clone.

Sequences were obtained from peripheral blood. J is TRBJ1-6 and V is TRBV7-2, with D perhaps matching TRBD1 (6 bases). This TCR derives from a man over 45 with COVID-19, enrolled during active disease. The CDR3 sequence is CASSSGQNSPLHF. CDR3 DNA sequence: TGTGCCAGCAGCTCCGGACAGAATTCACCCCTCCACTTT.